A selection of T cell receptor beta chains follows, all from one sample in a study of T cell clonotyping in hematopoietic cell transplantation. Sequenced by immunoSEQ multiplex PCR; TCRdb stores in-frame clones only, minus some. The sample yields roughly 5,000 clones, nearly 90% seen once. The specimen was peripheral blood mononuclear cells, collected 100 days after allogeneic stem cell transplant. These receptors came from an older male patient who had an allogeneic stem cell transplant from an unrelated donor, so T cells may come from the graft donor. Some clones in this sample may be carry-over from other donors' samples. CDR3s include the opening cysteine and the closing phenylalanine or tryptophan. A D gene is named only where the DNA matches it firmly. Not every row has a clone size; where given, it reads once, few, many or a size class.

D gene,V gene,J gene,clone size,CDR3 protein,CDR3 DNA
NA,TRBV30,TRBJ1-1,NA,CAWSARGGTEAFF,TGTGCCTGGAGTGCCCGCGGAGGGACTGAAGCTTTCTTT
NA,TRBV4-2,TRBJ2-3,NA,CASSQDLQGAYTQYF,TGTGCCAGCAGCCAAGATCTACAGGGAGCTTATACGCAGTATTTT
NA,TRBV7-2,TRBJ2-3,NA,CASSLALQGGTQYF,TGTGCCAGCAGCTTAGCGTTACAGGGAGGAACGCAGTATTTT
NA,TRBV19,TRBJ1-4,NA,CASSSGDILKLFF,TGTGCCAGTAGTTCCGGAGACATACTTAAACTGTTTTTT
NA,TRBV2,TRBJ2-7,NA,CASSEGVGSEQYF,TGTGCCAGCAGTGAGGGGGTCGGGTCCGAGCAGTACTTC
NA,TRBV5-1,TRBJ2-7,NA,CASSPVGVPYEQYF,TGCGCCAGCAGCCCGGTTGGGGTCCCCTACGAGCAGTACTTC
NA,TRBV19,TRBJ1-1,once,CASQDGGTEAFF,TGTGCCAGTCAGGACGGGGGCACTGAAGCTTTCTTT
TRBD1,TRBV25-1,TRBJ2-7,few,CASSGDRAYEQYF,TGTGCCAGCAGTGGGGACAGAGCCTACGAGCAGTACTTC
NA,TRBV30,TRBJ2-2,few,CAWAWGVGTGELFF,TGTGCCTGGGCCTGGGGGGTGGGCACCGGGGAGCTGTTTTTT
NA,TRBV19,TRBJ2-7,once,CASTTDSFSYEQYF,TGTGCCAGTACCACGGACAGTTTCTCCTACGAGCAGTACTTC
NA,TRBV4-2,TRBJ1-5,NA,CASKASLTSNQPQHF,TGTGCCAGCAAGGCGTCTCTGACTAGCAATCAGCCCCAGCATTTT
NA,TRBV4-2,TRBJ1-5,NA,CASSQEARGNQPQHF,TGTGCCAGCAGCCAAGAGGCGCGTGGCAATCAGCCCCAGCATTTT
TRBD2,TRBV25-1,TRBJ2-7,NA,CASRPLPPEERGEQYF,TGTGCCAGCAGACCCCTCCCCCCTGAGGAGCGGGGGGAGCAGTACTTC
TRBD1,TRBV27,TRBJ2-7,NA,CASSTPGQGYYEQYF,TGTGCCAGCAGTACACCGGGACAGGGGTACTACGAGCAGTACTTC
TRBD1,TRBV19,TRBJ1-3,NA,CASSARDSYTIYF,TGTGCCAGTAGTGCGCGGGACAGTTACACCATATATTTT
NA,TRBV27,TRBJ2-2,NA,CASSPLTGELFF,TGTGCCAGCAGTCCCTTGACAGGGGAGCTGTTTTTT
TRBD1,TRBV7-8,TRBJ1-5,NA,CASSTHRGQEQPQHF,TGTGCCAGCAGCACCCACAGGGGGCAAGAACAGCCCCAGCATTTT
TRBD1,TRBV7-9,TRBJ1-1,NA,CASSLDDGTGMNTEAFF,TGTGCCAGCAGCTTAGATGATGGGACAGGAATGAACACTGAAGCTTTCTTT
NA,TRBV28,TRBJ1-2,NA,CASSFGWGGSYGYTF,TGTGCCAGCAGTTTTGGTTGGGGGGGCAGCTATGGCTACACCTTC
TRBD2,TRBV28,TRBJ2-7,NA,CAAERETSGSTYEQYF,TGTGCCGCGGAGAGAGAGACTAGCGGGAGTACGTACGAGCAGTACTTC
NA,TRBV29-1,TRBJ1-2,hyperexpanded,CSVSVDYGYTF,TGCAGCGTCTCCGTGGATTATGGCTACACCTTC
TRBD2,TRBV5-4,TRBJ2-5,NA,CASSLGTSGWQETQYF,TGTGCCAGCAGCCTGGGGACTAGCGGGTGGCAAGAGACCCAGTACTTC
TRBD2,TRBV5-6,TRBJ2-7,NA,CASSPPRAEAGTSWYEQYF,TGTGCCAGCAGCCCGCCACGGGCAGAAGCCGGGACTAGCTGGTACGAGCAGTACTTC
NA,TRBV7-2,TRBJ2-7,NA,CASSFTPGKRPPYEQYF,TGTGCCAGCAGCTTTACCCCAGGAAAGCGTCCTCCCTACGAGCAGTACTTC
NA,TRBV18,TRBJ1-5,NA,CASSPGPNQPQHF,TGTGCCAGCTCACCAGGACCCAATCAGCCCCAGCATTTT
NA,TRBV27,TRBJ2-3,NA,CASSLPGDAATGTDTQYF,TGTGCCAGCAGTTTACCGGGTGACGCCGCGACAGGAACAGATACGCAGTATTTT
NA,TRBV27,TRBJ1-5,NA,CASSLKGGLGNQPQHF,TGTGCCAGCAGTTTAAAAGGGGGTTTAGGGAATCAGCCCCAGCATTTT
NA,TRBV7-6,TRBJ2-7,few,CASSLVGVGEQYF,TGTGCCAGCAGCTTAGTTGGAGTTGGCGAGCAGTACTTC
NA,TRBV5-6,TRBJ1-1,once,CASSLPGINTEAFF,TGTGCCAGCAGCTTGCCAGGGATTAACACTGAAGCTTTCTTT
TRBD1,TRBV6-5,TRBJ1-2,NA,CATSTGDNYGYTF,TGTGCCACCTCGACAGGGGATAACTATGGCTACACCTTC
NA,TRBV19,TRBJ2-7,NA,CASSIAPLVIYEQYF,TGTGCCAGTAGTATTGCCCCACTAGTGATCTACGAGCAGTACTTC
TRBD1,TRBV5-6,TRBJ2-7,NA,CASKQQTGGYEQYF,TGTGCCAGCAAACAACAAACAGGGGGCTACGAGCAGTACTTC
NA,TRBV5-4,TRBJ1-2,NA,CASSLGQVEGYTF,TGTGCCAGCAGCTTGGGACAGGTGGAAGGCTACACCTTC
TRBD2,TRBV10-3,TRBJ2-3,NA,CAGAGDGTDTQYF,TGTGCCGGAGCGGGAGACGGCACAGATACGCAGTATTTT
TRBD1,TRBV5-1,TRBJ2-2,NA,CASSLGVTGIDTGELFF,TGCGCCAGCAGCTTGGGGGTGACAGGGATTGATACCGGGGAGCTGTTTTTT
TRBD2,TRBV5-1,TRBJ2-7,NA,CASSLLAGGPESYEQYF,TGCGCCAGCAGCTTGCTAGCGGGAGGGCCCGAATCCTACGAGCAGTACTTC
TRBD2,TRBV5-1,TRBJ2-3,NA,CASRLGLARTDTQYF,TGCGCCAGCAGACTTGGACTAGCCCGCACAGATACGCAGTATTTT
TRBD2,TRBV2,TRBJ2-5,NA,CASSGTSGGQETQYF,TGTGCCAGCAGTGGGACTAGCGGGGGCCAAGAGACCCAGTACTTC
NA,TRBV6-1,TRBJ2-7,NA,CASRDTRSLVF,TGTGCCAGCAGAGACACTCGGTCCCTAGTCTTC
NA,TRBV5-1,TRBJ2-4,NA,CASRITGTAKNIQYF,TGCGCCAGCAGAATAACAGGGACCGCCAAAAACATTCAGTACTTC
NA,TRBV6-6,TRBJ1-1,NA,CASSTTGYTEAFF,TGTGCCAGCAGTACGACAGGATACACTGAAGCTTTCTTT
NA,TRBV27,TRBJ2-7,NA,CASSVGQLYEQYF,TGTGCCAGCAGTGTCGGACAGCTTTATGAGCAGTACTTC
NA,TRBV28,TRBJ2-7,once,CASSLTGSSYEQYF,TGTGCCAGCAGTTTAACTGGAAGCTCCTACGAGCAGTACTTC
NA,TRBV6-1,TRBJ2-7,NA,CASSDRTRGIYEQYF,TGTGCCAGCAGTGACCGGACAAGGGGAATCTACGAGCAGTACTTC
TRBD1,TRBV4-1,TRBJ2-2,NA,CASSQGQGNTGELFF,TGCGCCAGCAGCCAGGGACAGGGGAACACCGGGGAGCTGTTTTTT
NA,TRBV7-6,TRBJ1-1,once,CASSQQVNTEAFF,TGTGCCAGCAGCCAACAGGTGAACACTGAAGCTTTCTTT
NA,TRBV28,TRBJ2-5,once,CASSLVVRAETQYF,TGTGCCAGCAGTTTAGTGGTGCGGGCGGAGACCCAGTACTTC
NA,TRBV28,TRBJ1-4,NA,CASQRGGKLFF,TGTGCCAGTCAAAGGGGGGGAAAACTGTTTTTT
TRBD2,TRBV7-2,TRBJ2-2,NA,CASSNTSGLTGELFF,TGTGCCAGCAGCAATACTAGCGGATTAACCGGGGAGCTGTTTTTT
NA,TRBV9,TRBJ1-2,NA,CASKDGGYGYTF,TGTGCCAGCAAAGACGGAGGCTATGGCTACACCTTC
NA,TRBV28,TRBJ2-3,NA,CASSSANPEYF,TGTGCCAGCAGTTCCGCCAACCCTGAGTATTTT
NA,TRBV9,TRBJ1-2,NA,CASSVLRVTGITF,TGTGCCAGCAGCGTTTTGAGAGTAACGGGAATCACCTTC
TRBD1,TRBV6-1,TRBJ1-3,NA,CASSERQGSSGNTIYF,TGTGCCAGCAGTGAGCGACAGGGATCCTCTGGAAACACCATATATTTT
TRBD2,TRBV14,TRBJ2-1,NA,CASSTRVGTSGEGRYNEQFF,TGTGCCAGCAGCACCCGGGTAGGAACTAGCGGGGAAGGGCGCTACAATGAGCAGTTCTTC
NA,TRBV6-5,TRBJ1-1,NA,CASSRVLRAEAFF,TGTGCCAGCAGCAGGGTTTTGAGGGCTGAAGCTTTCTTT
NA,TRBV19,TRBJ2-7,NA,CASSRDFDSYEQYF,TGTGCCAGTAGTCGGGACTTTGACTCCTACGAGCAGTACTTC
NA,TRBV27,TRBJ1-4,once,CASSWDSLAEKLFF,TGTGCCAGCAGTTGGGACTCCCTGGCCGAAAAACTGTTTTTT
NA,TRBV30,TRBJ2-6,NA,CAWQGDSGANVLTF,TGTGCCTGGCAGGGTGACTCTGGGGCCAACGTCCTGACTTTC
NA,TRBV5-1,TRBJ2-7,once,CASSLQGSEQYF,TGCGCCAGCAGCTTGCAGGGTAGCGAGCAGTACTTC